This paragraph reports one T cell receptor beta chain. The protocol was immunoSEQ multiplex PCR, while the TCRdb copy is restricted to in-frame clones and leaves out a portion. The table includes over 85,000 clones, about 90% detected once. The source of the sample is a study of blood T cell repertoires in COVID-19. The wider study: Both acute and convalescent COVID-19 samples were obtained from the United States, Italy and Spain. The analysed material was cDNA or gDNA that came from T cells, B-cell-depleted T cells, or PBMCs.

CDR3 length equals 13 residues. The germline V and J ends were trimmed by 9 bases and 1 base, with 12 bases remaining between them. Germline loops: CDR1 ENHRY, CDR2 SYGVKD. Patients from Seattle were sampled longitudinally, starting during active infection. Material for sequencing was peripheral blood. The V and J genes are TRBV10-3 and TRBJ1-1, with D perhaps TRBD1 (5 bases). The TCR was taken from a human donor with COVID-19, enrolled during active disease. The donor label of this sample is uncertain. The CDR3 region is CAIRVTENTEAFF. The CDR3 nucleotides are TGTGCCATTCGAGTGACAGAGAACACTGAAGCTTTCTTT.